This entry lists 2 T cell receptor beta chains sequenced from one sample in a study of blood T cell repertoires in COVID-19. Sequenced by immunoSEQ multiplex PCR; TCRdb stores in-frame clones only, minus some. This sample has about 230,000 clones, with 80% to 90% found just once. The specimen sequenced was peripheral blood. The receptor source for this set is a man aged 30 to 39 with COVID-19, enrolled during active disease.

The genes are TRBV5-4 and TRBJ2-5; 8 bases align to TRBD2. The germline V gene encodes CDR1 SGHNT and CDR2 YYREEE (reference sequence). This CDR3 is built from 16 residues. V was pared by 4 bases and J by 5 bases, with 13 bases of the junction left unmatched. The CDR3 DNA is TGTGCCAGCAGCCCGGGGGGGGCAGGGGCCGAGGAGACCCAGTACTTC. Translation gives CASSPGGAGAEETQYF.

The chain recombines TRBV12-1 with TRBJ1-2; the D segment call TRBD1 is taken from the table without a DNA check. TRBV12-1 is assigned pseudogene status. The CDR3 has 18 amino acids. CDR3 coding DNA: TGTGCCAGCAGCATGGGAGCGGTATGCAGGGGGACTCGCTATGGCTACACCTTC. Amino acids: CASSMGAVCRGTRYGYTF.